These T cell receptor beta chains were read from a single sample in a study of T cell responses to AZD1222 COVID-19 vaccine. Sequenced by immunoSEQ multiplex PCR; TCRdb stores in-frame clones only, minus some. The sample carries 150,000 to 200,000 clones, around 90% recorded once. Sequencing used peripheral blood, obtained on day 0 of AZD1222 vaccination. The source of these receptors is an adult in good health. CDR3s include the opening cysteine and the closing phenylalanine or tryptophan. The D gene is left open where the match is weak. Clone size is given for some rows only: seen once, a few or many times, or a class if the clone is expanded.

>-|TRBJ1-1|once|TRBV18
TGTGCCAGCTCACCTGACACTGAAGCTTTCTTT
CASSPDTEAFF
>-|TRBJ1-2|-|TRBV4-1
TGCGCCAGCAGCCAAGTGGGATTGGGAGGGATCGGCTACACCTTC
CASSQVGLGGIGYTF
>-|TRBJ1-2|-|TRBV28
TGTGCCAGCAGTCCCCGCCCCACCTCGGGGTCTCCCACCTTC
CASSPRPTSGSPTF
>-|TRBJ1-1|many|TRBV27
TGTGCCAGCTCGGGACGGTTTAACACTGAAGCTTTCTTT
CASSGRFNTEAFF
>-|TRBJ1-5|-|TRBV6-5
TGTGCCAGCCTTTTGAATAGCAATCAGCCCCAGCATTTT
CASLLNSNQPQHF
>-|TRBJ2-7|-|TRBV4-2
TGTGCCAGCAGCCAAGAAAAATCGGCAGGCTCCTACGAGCAGTACTTC
CASSQEKSAGSYEQYF
>-|TRBJ2-1|-|TRBV27
TGTGCCAGCAGTCCCAAGTCGGGGGTTAAGGTTTGGCCAAGTGAGCAGTTCTTC
CASSPKSGVKVWPSEQFF
>-|TRBJ1-2|-|TRBV30
TGTGCCTGGAGCGCCGGGACACCAGACGGCTACACCTTC
CAWSAGTPDGYTF
>-|TRBJ1-1|-|TRBV6-5
TGTGCCAGCAGTTACTCGTGGCTGAACACTGAAGCTTTCTTT
CASSYSWLNTEAFF
>-|TRBJ1-6|once|TRBV2
TGTGCCATCAGGACTTCTAATAATTCACCCCTCCACTTT
CAIRTSNNSPLHF
>TRBD2|TRBJ2-3|-|TRBV28
TGTGCCAGCAGTTTACCTTGGACTAGCGGGAGGCTGGAGGGCACAGATACGCAGTATTTT
CASSLPWTSGRLEGTDTQYF
>-|TRBJ1-6|few|TRBV3-1/TRBV3-2
TGTGCCAGCAGCCAAGATTGGCAGCTTAATTCACCCCTCCACTTT
CASSQDWQLNSPLHF
>TRBD1|TRBJ2-5|-|TRBV6-2/TRBV6-3
TGTGCCAGCAGCCTGGGACAGGGACACTACCAAGAGACCCAGTACTTC
CASSLGQGHYQETQYF